Shown below are 21 T cell receptor beta chains from a single sample sequenced in a study of blood T cells in healthy people across ages. Through a sample-barcoded 5' primer and a J-beta primer mix, a second PCR was run for roughly 7 to 12 cycles. TCRdb recomputed calls from the 5' RACE reads with MiXCR, one row per CDR3 protein. This table has 500,000 to 650,000 distinct CDR3 sequences, about 28% appearing once. These data also featured in a second study, about T cells of mothers and their children.

Input material: blood. These receptors originate from a boy between 2 and 10 years old in good health.

V usage is TRBV11-2 and J usage is TRBJ2-7, with 9 bases identical to TRBD1. V dropped 6 bases and J dropped 3; count of bases not matched to a gene: 6. The V gene's germline CDR1 is SGHAT and CDR2 FQNNGV. The CDR3 is 14 residues long. CDR3 nucleotides: TGTGCCAGCAGAACGACAGGGGGAAACTACGAGCAGTACTTC. The encoded protein is CASRTTGGNYEQYF.

This chain connects TRBV12-3 or TRBV12-4 to TRBJ2-3; 9 bases align to TRBD2. V shed 4 bases, J shed 10 bases, and the junction held 12 bases outside the gene matches. The CDR3 length is 15 residues. CDR3 nucleotide sequence: TGTGCCAGCAGTTGGGGGATAGCGGGGGCCCAGGCGCAGTATTTT. It codes for CASSWGIAGAQAQYF.

J is TRBJ2-5 and V is TRBV20-1; D is possibly TRBD1 (6 bases). Germline-derived CDR1 and CDR2 are DFQATT and SNEGSKA (reference sequence). Trimming took 5 bases from V and 5 from J, leaving 12 bases between them. CDR3 length equals 12 residues. CDR3 sequence (DNA): TGCAGTGCTTGGGACAAGGAGGAGACCCAGTACTTC. It translates to CSAWDKEETQYF.

There are many counts of this clonotype. The chain carries TRBV3-1 and TRBJ2-6; TRBD1 or TRBD2 may be the D gene (5 bases each). V lost 3 bases to trimming and J lost 2 bases, with 5 bases between them. Per the germline V gene, CDR1 is LGHDT and CDR2 is YNNKEL (reference sequence). The CDR3 has 14 amino acids. The CDR3 region is CASSQGAGANVLTF. The CDR3 coding sequence is TGTGCCAGCAGCCAGGGGGCTGGGGCCAACGTCCTGACTTTC.

This chain joins TRBV6-5 and TRBJ2-2; the D gene is possibly TRBD2 (5 bases). Trimming cost V 6 bases and J 1 base, with 9 bases left between them. This CDR3 has 14 amino acids. The germline CDR1 and CDR2 sequences are MNHEY and SVGAGI. The CDR3 DNA reads TGTGCCAGCAGGATGAGCGGGAACACCGGGGAGCTGTTTTTT. This encodes CASRMSGNTGELFF.

This clonotype was detected a few times. The chain recombines TRBV2 with TRBJ2-3; D perhaps matches TRBD2 (6 bases). This CDR3 region has 14 residues. Trimming removed 4 bases at V and 0 bases at J, with 8 bases between. Per germline, CDR1 SNHLY and CDR2 FYNNEI. The CDR3 nucleotides read TGTGCCAGCAGTGTGGGGAGGAGCACAGATACGCAGTATTTT. It is translated as CASSVGRSTDTQYF.

This clonotype has a handful of counts. The CDR3, as DNA: TGTGCCAGCAGTTCACCCCAGACAGGGGGAGAGACCCAGTACTTC. It yields the protein CASSSPQTGGETQYF. The chain recombines TRBV12-3 or TRBV12-4 with TRBJ2-5, with 9 bases fitting TRBD1. The CDR3 length is 15 residues. With V trimmed by 4 bases and J by 4 bases, 7 bases remained unmatched.

V usage is TRBV5-5 and J usage is TRBJ1-1; unclear D gene. Trimming removed 5 bases from V and 2 bases from J, with 10 bases in between. The CDR3 covers 13 residues. CDR1 is SGHKS, CDR2 YYEKEE, per germline (reference sequence). The CDR3, as DNA: TGTGCCAGCAGACAGAGTCTAAACACTGAAGCTTTCTTT. This encodes CASRQSLNTEAFF.

V gene TRBV20-1 combines with J gene TRBJ2-1; 8 nucleotides align to TRBD1. J lost 6 bases, V lost 5 bases, and 3 bases had no gene match. Germline values: CDR1 DFQATT, CDR2 SNEGSKA (reference sequence). The CDR3 is 12 residues long. CDR3 in DNA: TGCAGTGCTCCGACAGGGGCCAATGAGCAGTTCTTC. Residues: CSAPTGANEQFF.

The chain has TRBV2 and TRBJ1-4; D ambiguous. Germline V gene lookup returns CDR1 SNHLY and CDR2 FYNNEI. The CDR3 runs 16 residues. Deletions cut 5 bases from V and 6 bases from J, with 19 bases between. The CDR3 region is CASSPREPRIDEKLFF. CDR3 DNA sequence: TGTGCCAGCAGTCCCCGGGAGCCACGAATAGATGAAAAACTGTTTTTT. Supplemented by reference TRBV2 and TRBJ1-4, the full variable domain reads EPEVTQTPSHQVTQMGQEVILRCVPISNHLYFYWYRQILGQKVEFLVSFYNNEISEKSEIFDDQFSVERPDGSNFTLKIRSTKLEDSAMYFCASSPREPRIDEKLFFGSGTQLSVL.

The V call is TRBV7-6, the J call TRBJ1-1; TRBD1 matches 7 bases. Looked up from germline, CDR1 is SGHVS and CDR2 is FNYEAQ. J lost 4 bases, V lost 4 bases, and 6 bases had no gene match. The CDR3 contains 14 residues. This CDR3 reads CASSSGQVRTEAFF. The CDR3 DNA reads as TGTGCCAGCAGCTCCGGACAGGTTCGCACTGAAGCTTTCTTT.

V gene TRBV3-1 combines with J gene TRBJ2-7; D is possibly TRBD1 or TRBD2 (6 bases each). Deletions cut 1 base from V and 3 bases from J, with 10 bases between. The germline V gene encodes CDR1 LGHDT and CDR2 YNNKEL (reference sequence). The CDR3 extends over 14 amino acids. The CDR3 sequence: CASSQGLGGYEQYF. CDR3 in DNA: TGTGCCAGCAGCCAAGGACTAGGGGGCTACGAGCAGTACTTC.

This sequence joins TRBV18 and TRBJ1-4, with D hard to call. The CDR3 spans 14 residues. The germline CDR1 and CDR2 sequences are KGHSH and LQKENI. Trimming left V 1 base short and J 8 bases short, with 11 bases between. The DNA of the CDR3 is TGTGCCAGCTCACCACAGGGCTTCGGGGAAAAACTGTTTTTT. It encodes CASSPQGFGEKLFF.

In its sample, this clonotype was seen a few times. The chain combines TRBV7-2 with TRBJ2-5; 13 bases agree with TRBD2. The J call may not be correct, given that the DNA end is closer to TRBJ2-7. This CDR3 contains 15 residues. From germline, CDR1 is SGHTA and CDR2 FQGNSA. For the CDR3, the DNA is TGTGCCAGCAGCTTACGACTAGCGGGAGGCGCCGAGCAGTACTTC. Its translation is CASSLRLAGGAEQYF.

The rearrangement uses TRBV15 and TRBJ2-6, with unresolved D. The length of the CDR3 is 14 residues. Germline CDR1 LNHNV, CDR2 YYDKDF (reference sequence). Trimming removed 0 bases at V and 0 bases at J, with 0 bases between. CDR3 nucleotide sequence: TGTGCCACCAGCAGAGACTCTGGGGCCAACGTCCTGACTTTC. It is translated as CATSRDSGANVLTF. Using reference TRBV15 and TRBJ2-6 for the parts outside the CDR3, the full variable domain is DAMVIQNPRYQVTQFGKPVTLSCSQTLNHNVMYWYQQKSSQAPKLLFHYYDKDFNNEADTPDNFQSRRPNTSFCFLDIRSPGLGDTAMYLCATSRDSGANVLTFGAGSRLTVL.

The chain uses TRBV2 and TRBJ1-2; D is uncertain. The CDR3 consists of 13 residues. The germline gives CDR1 SNHLY, CDR2 FYNNEI. Trimming pared 5 bases from V and 9 bases from J, leaving 16 bases between. CDR3 DNA sequence: TGTGCCAGCAGTCCAGGAGTACCATTGAGCTACACCTTC. It yields the protein CASSPGVPLSYTF. The whole variable domain, remainder taken from reference TRBV2 and TRBJ1-2, is EPEVTQTPSHQVTQMGQEVILRCVPISNHLYFYWYRQILGQKVEFLVSFYNNEISEKSEIFDDQFSVERPDGSNFTLKIRSTKLEDSAMYFCASSPGVPLSYTFGSGTRLTVV.

This clonotype has more than one count but fewer than ten. The chain couples TRBV3-1 to TRBJ1-4; 8 bases line up with TRBD1. Germline values: CDR1 LGHDT, CDR2 YNNKEL (reference sequence). V lost 4 bases, J lost 8 bases, and 3 bases stayed unmatched. The CDR3 consists of 13 residues. The CDR3 reads CASSPRTGEKLFF. The DNA of the CDR3 is TGTGCCAGCAGCCCGAGGACAGGGGAAAAACTGTTTTTT.

There are a few counts of this clonotype. The rearrangement joins TRBV12-3 or TRBV12-4 to TRBJ2-5; TRBD2 aligns across 11 bases. This CDR3 comprises 16 residues. J gave up 1 base and V 6 bases, and 7 bases lay outside the gene matches. CDR3: CASSLLTSGIQETQYF. In DNA form, the CDR3 reads TGTGCCAGCAGCCTCCTGACTAGCGGGATCCAAGAGACCCAGTACTTC.

The genes are TRBV12-3 or TRBV12-4 and TRBJ1-1; TRBD1 might be the D (6 bases). The CDR3 extends over 16 amino acids. Trimming cost V 5 bases and J 0 bases, with 16 bases left between them. CDR3 nucleotides: TGTGCCAGCAGTCCACGACAGGTCCTGTTGAACACTGAAGCTTTCTTT. Its translation is CASSPRQVLLNTEAFF.

The rearrangement uses TRBV6-1 and TRBJ1-3; 12 bases agree with TRBD1. The CDR3 is 17 amino acids. The V gene's germline CDR1 is MNHNS and CDR2 SASEGT. The junction had 5 bases not matched to a gene; V was cut back by 5 bases and J by 0 bases. CDR3 amino acids: CASSPTGQGASGNTIYF. The CDR3 DNA is TGTGCCAGCAGTCCCACGGGACAGGGGGCCTCTGGAAACACCATATATTTT.

A few counts support this clonotype. The V gene is TRBV11-2, the J gene TRBJ2-5, with a possible D match to TRBD1 (5 bases). The CDR3 consists of 13 residues. Germline lookup yields CDR1 SGHAT and CDR2 FQNNGV. V was cut by 6 bases and J by 5 bases, with 13 bases left in between. In nucleotides, the CDR3 is TGTGCCAGCAGTTCAGGGCCGTTTGAGACCCAGTACTTC. Translation gives CASSSGPFETQYF.